A single sample is the source of the 29 T cell receptor beta chains below, sequenced in a study of radiotherapy plus CTLA-4 blockade in lung cancer. Produced via immunoSEQ multiplex PCR; TCRdb's table is partial and in-frame only. There are tens of thousands of clones in the sample; around 72% occur only once, and roughly 3.5% lies in the top ten. The sample was peripheral blood, taken from a patient treated with radiotherapy plus ipilimumab. The receptors here all came from a human donor with non-small cell lung cancer who had a complete response to radiotherapy plus ipilimumab.

The chain links TRBV20-1 to TRBJ2-5; the D is unclear. From germline, CDR1 is DFQATT and CDR2 SNEGSKA (reference sequence). The CDR3 is made up of 11 amino acids. Trimming shortened V by 7 bases and J by 6 bases, and 12 bases separated the two germline ends. CDR3 coding DNA: TGCAGTGTTCAGGCCCCAAAGACCCAGTACTTC. This translates into CSVQAPKTQYF.

The chain employs TRBV18 and TRBJ2-7; no reliable D call. Deletions cut 5 bases from V and 2 bases from J, with 13 bases between. In germline, CDR1 is KGHSH, CDR2 LQKENI. This CDR3 is 14 amino acids long. CDR3 sequence reads: CASSEQTSPYEQYF. Written as DNA, the CDR3 is TGTGCCAGCTCAGAACAGACATCCCCCTACGAGCAGTACTTC.

The chain uses TRBV9 and TRBJ1-3; TRBD1 might be the D (6 bases). There are 17 residues in the CDR3. Trimming took 0 bases from V and 0 from J, leaving 13 bases between them. Germline lookup yields CDR1 SGDLS and CDR2 YYNGEE. The CDR3 spells CASSVGDIENSGNTIYF. The CDR3 coding sequence is TGTGCCAGCAGCGTAGGGGACATAGAAAACTCTGGAAACACCATATATTTT.

V usage is TRBV18 and J usage is TRBJ2-7; TRBD1 might be the D (6 bases). This CDR3 is 16 amino acids long. The V gene's germline CDR1 is KGHSH and CDR2 LQKENI. Deletions cut 3 bases from V and 2 bases from J, with 17 bases between. The CDR3 sequence is CASSPLLGQSTYEQYF. CDR3 DNA: TGTGCCAGCTCACCCCTTCTCGGACAGTCTACCTACGAGCAGTACTTC.

The chain combines TRBV5-1 with TRBJ2-7; maybe TRBD1 (6 bases). V was pared by 2 bases and J by 2 bases, with 14 bases between. CDR3 size: 15 residues. Germline CDR1 SGHRS, CDR2 YFSETQ. CDR3 in amino acids: CASSFPDRTPYEQYF. The CDR3 coding sequence is TGCGCCAGCAGCTTCCCTGACAGGACGCCCTACGAGCAGTACTTC.

The chain employs TRBV4-3 and TRBJ2-7, with 8 nucleotides matching TRBD1. Germline loops: CDR1 LGHNA, CDR2 YSLEER. This CDR3 contains 16 residues. V shed 0 bases, J shed 5 bases, and the junction held 9 bases outside the gene matches. The DNA of the CDR3 is TGCGCCAGCAGCCAAGACAGGGGGCGCGTGTTGCACGAGCAGTACTTC. Its translation: CASSQDRGRVLHEQYF.

A few counts support this clone. The rearrangement joins TRBV5-1 to TRBJ2-4; no reliable D call. CDR1 SGHRS and CDR2 YFSETQ come from the germline V gene. The CDR3 sequence is 14 residues long. The germline V and J ends were trimmed by 4 bases and 0 bases, with 8 bases remaining between them. The CDR3, as DNA: TGCGCCAGCAGCCTCACTGTAGCCAAAAACATTCAGTACTTC. Amino acid sequence: CASSLTVAKNIQYF.

The sample holds a few counts of this clone. The chain joins TRBV7-8 to TRBJ2-7, with D uncertain. The CDR3 loop spans 15 amino acids. V was clipped by 5 bases and J by 4 bases, with 18 bases between them. Germline CDR1 SGHVS, CDR2 FQNEAQ. The CDR3: CASSPGRSLNYEQYF. CDR3 in DNA: TGTGCCAGCAGCCCCGGTAGGAGCTTGAATTACGAGCAGTACTTC.

This clone was found a few times. This rearrangement joins TRBV4-3 to TRBJ1-4; 11 nucleotides align to TRBD1. There are 18 residues in the CDR3. From germline, CDR1 is LGHNA and CDR2 YSLEER. The J segment lost 8 bases and the V segment lost 0 bases, leaving 11 bases of the junction unmatched. CDR3 in DNA: TGCGCCAGCAGCCAAGATAGGAAGTACGGGACAGGGGGGGAAAAACTGTTTTTT. This gives the protein CASSQDRKYGTGGEKLFF.

This clone was counted between two and nine times. CDR3 sequence reads: CASSEWAPRHYEQYF. The CDR3 DNA is TGTGCCAGCAGTGAATGGGCACCCAGGCACTACGAGCAGTACTTC. The rearrangement links TRBV6-1 to TRBJ2-7; D gene ambiguous. The ends were cut back, 2 bases at V and 3 bases at J, with 14 bases in the middle. The CDR3 has 15 amino acids. Germline V CDR1 and CDR2: MNHNS, SASEGT.

This clone was counted between two and nine times. CDR3 bases: TGTGCCAGCAGCAGTCTAGCACAGGAGCAGTTCTTC. Protein: CASSSLAQEQFF. The chain links TRBV2 to TRBJ2-1, with D possibly TRBD2 on 5 matching bases. The CDR3 runs 12 residues. Trimming pared 6 bases from V and 10 bases from J, leaving 13 bases between. Looked up from germline, CDR1 is SNHLY and CDR2 is FYNNEI.

This clone was found once. The chain has TRBV28 and TRBJ1-5; D is unresolved. V lost 6 bases and J 4 bases, leaving 7 bases between the germline ends. CDR1 and CDR2 from the germline V gene are MDHEN and SYDVKM. The CDR3 covers 12 residues. CDR3 residues: CASRPGNQPQHF. The CDR3 DNA reads TGTGCCAGCAGGCCGGGTAATCAGCCCCAGCATTTT.

V is TRBV19 and J is TRBJ2-2; 10 bases match TRBD2. CDR1 and CDR2 from the germline V gene are LNHDA and SQIVND (reference sequence). This CDR3 region has 16 residues. V shed 2 bases, J shed 7 bases, and the junction held 7 bases outside the gene matches. CDR3 sequence reads: CASSISASGRVGELFF. DNA for the CDR3: TGTGCCAGTAGTATATCGGCTAGCGGGAGAGTCGGGGAGCTGTTTTTT.

In this sample, this clone turned up a few times. This CDR3 is CASSHELQGARTREQFF. CDR3 in DNA: TGCGCCAGCAGCCACGAATTACAGGGGGCGAGGACTCGCGAGCAGTTCTTC. V is TRBV4-3 and J is TRBJ2-1, with 9 nucleotides matching TRBD1. The germline gives CDR1 LGHNA, CDR2 YSLEER. V trimming: 3 bases; J trimming: 10 bases; junction bases outside the gene matches: 16. This CDR3 has 17 residues.

The rearrangement uses TRBV7-9 and TRBJ1-4; D remains unclear. This CDR3 spans 12 amino acids. V lost 8 bases to trimming and J lost 6 bases, with 10 bases between them. The germline V gene has CDR1 SEHNR and CDR2 FQNEAQ (reference sequence). Written as DNA, the CDR3 is TGTGCCAGCGGCACGCCAGATGAAAAACTGTTTTTT. This gives the protein CASGTPDEKLFF.

The gene calls are TRBV28 and TRBJ1-1; a weak D match, TRBD1 (5 bases). This CDR3 is 9 amino acids long. Trimming removed 8 bases from V and 9 bases from J, with 7 bases in between. In germline, CDR1 is MDHEN, CDR2 SYDVKM. Here the CDR3 DNA reads TGTGCCAGCGGGGGGAAAGCTTTCTTT. Its translation is CASGGKAFF.

This sequence joins TRBV5-4 and TRBJ2-7, with a weak D call TRBD2 (7 bases). The CDR3 totals 15 residues. The V gene's germline CDR1 is SGHNT and CDR2 YYREEE (reference sequence). Trimming took off 1 base at V and 0 bases at J, with 11 bases between the two ends. In DNA, the CDR3 is TGTGCCAGCAGCTTGAGGGGGGGGAGCTCCTACGAGCAGTACTTC. Translating gives CASSLRGGSSYEQYF.

This clone was seen only once. The gene calls are TRBV19 and TRBJ1-1, with D unclear. V lost 7 bases, J lost 0 bases, and 12 bases lay in between. Germline lookup yields CDR1 LNHDA and CDR2 SQIVND (reference sequence). The CDR3 totals 14 residues. The CDR3 is CASKDLTMNTEAFF. The CDR3 DNA sequence: TGTGCCAGTAAAGATCTGACTATGAACACTGAAGCTTTCTTT.

This clone came up a few times. The chain couples TRBV10-3 to TRBJ2-7, with TRBD1 matching over 10 bases. This CDR3 is 15 amino acids long. Germline lookup yields CDR1 ENHRY and CDR2 SYGVKD. The ends lost 0 bases at V and 2 bases at J; junction bases unmatched: 1. This CDR3 reads CAISESGTGAYEQYF. CDR3 nucleotide sequence: TGTGCCATCAGTGAGTCAGGGACAGGGGCCTACGAGCAGTACTTC.

V usage is TRBV30 and J usage is TRBJ2-2; D uncertain. Trimming cost V 3 bases and J 8 bases, with 13 bases left between them. The CDR3 runs to 13 residues. Germline lookup yields CDR1 GTSNPN and CDR2 SVGIG (reference sequence). CDR3 nucleotides: TGTGCCTGGAGGCCAAACCCTCGGGGGGAGCTGTTTTTT. It translates to CAWRPNPRGELFF.

The CDR3 sequence: CASSLVGFRVDSPLHF. Here the CDR3 DNA reads TGCGCCAGCAGCTTGGTTGGGTTCAGGGTGGATTCACCCCTCCACTTT. V gene TRBV5-1 combines with J gene TRBJ1-6, with a possible D match to TRBD1 (5 bases). This CDR3 is 16 amino acids long. Germline CDR1 SGHRS, CDR2 YFSETQ. V gave up 0 bases and J gave up 8 bases, with 15 bases separating them.

The rearrangement links TRBV10-2 to TRBJ2-5, with TRBD1 identical over 10 bases. The tail of the sequence fits TRBJ2-7 better, so the J call may be wrong. Germline V gene sequence: CDR1 WSHSY, CDR2 SAAADI. The length of the CDR3 is 17 residues. Here the CDR3 reads CASRAGLTGTGAYEQYF. The CDR3 DNA sequence: TGCGCCAGCCGGGCGGGCCTAACCGGGACAGGGGCGTACGAGCAGTACTTC.

The genes are TRBV7-3 and TRBJ2-1; D is unclear. The germline V gene encodes CDR1 SGHTA and CDR2 FQGTGA. This CDR3 comprises 13 residues. Trimming pared 1 base from V and 8 bases from J, leaving 9 bases between. The CDR3: CASSLKASDEQFF. In DNA form, the CDR3 reads TGTGCCAGCAGCTTAAAGGCTAGTGATGAGCAGTTCTTC. The variable domain in full, completed from reference TRBV7-3 and TRBJ2-1, reads GAGVSQTPSNKVTEKGKYVELRCDPISGHTALYWYRQSLGQGPEFLIYFQGTGAADDSGLPNDRFFAVRPEGSVSTLKIQRTERGDSAVYLCASSLKASDEQFFGPGTRLTVL.

In nucleotides, the CDR3 is TGCGCCAGCAGTCAGTATGCCGGGACAGGGGGCGCGAGGGCGCGGGGCGGCTACACCTTC. This translates into CASSQYAGTGGARARGGYTF. This sequence joins TRBV23-1 and TRBJ1-2; 12 bases agree with TRBD1. TRBV23-1 is assigned to the ORF class and has an uncertain function. The CDR3 spans 20 residues. After removal of 3 bases from V and 8 bases from J, the junction contained 22 bases not matched to a gene.

This clone was seen a handful of times. Within the sample, other DNA sequences also encode this same CDR3. This sequence joins TRBV10-1 and TRBJ2-2; 7 bases line up with TRBD1. V was pared by 5 bases and J by 8 bases, with 8 bases of the junction left unmatched. This CDR3 region has 14 residues. Germline lookup yields CDR1 WNHNN and CDR2 SYGVQD (reference sequence). DNA of the CDR3: TGCGCCAGCAGTCCGGACAGGATGGTAGGGGAGCTGTTTTTT. Its protein is CASSPDRMVGELFF.

Only a few counts were recorded for this clone. This rearrangement joins TRBV10-1 to TRBJ1-5; 9 bases match TRBD1. The V gene end was trimmed by 6 bases and the J gene end by 1 base; junction bases not matched to a gene: 7. The CDR3 sequence is 16 residues long. CDR1 is WNHNN and CDR2 is SYGVQD in the germline V gene (reference sequence). CDR3 loop: CASRLTGTGSNQPQHF. CDR3 nucleotide sequence: TGCGCCAGCAGGCTAACAGGGACAGGGAGCAATCAGCCCCAGCATTTT.

This rearrangement joins TRBV7-9 to TRBJ2-5; a weak D match, TRBD1 (6 bases). The CDR3 spans 15 residues. The ends were cut back, 1 base at V and 1 base at J, with 10 bases in the middle. Germline values: CDR1 SEHNR, CDR2 FQNEAQ (reference sequence). CDR3 coding DNA: TGTGCCAGCAGCTTAGACCAGGGGATCCAAGAGACCCAGTACTTC. As protein: CASSLDQGIQETQYF.

J is TRBJ2-2 and V is TRBV2, with TRBD1 matching 8 bases. V lost 7 bases to trimming and J lost 4 bases; unmatched junction nucleotides: 8. This CDR3 is 15 amino acids long. Germline V lookup: CDR1 SNHLY, CDR2 FYNNEI. The DNA for the CDR3 is TGTGCCAGCACAGCAGGACAGGGACGCACCGGGGAGCTGTTTTTT. It translates to CASTAGQGRTGELFF.

As concerns this clone: The junction differs from germline at one of its ends, possibly a read error. This same CDR3 is encoded by further DNA sequences in the sample. This sequence joins TRBV20-1 and TRBJ2-7, with D possibly TRBD2 on 5 matching bases. CDR3 length: 11 residues. Germline CDR1 DFQATT, CDR2 SNEGSKA (reference sequence). CDR3 loop: CSASSSYEQYF. In DNA, the CDR3 is TGCAGCGCTAGCTCCTCCTACGAGCAGTACTTC.